This is a list of T cell receptor beta chains from one sample in a study of cytomegalovirus exposure and HLA in healthy donors. Repertoires were generated with immunoSEQ multiplex PCR, while TCRdb's copy carries only in-frame clones and drops some. The table records about 190,000 clones, around 75% of them present only once. The sample taken for sequencing was PBMCs. These receptors were obtained from a woman in her 30s in good health and CMV-seronegative. Each CDR3 is given without its conserved first and last residue.

V gene,CDR3 protein
TRBV2,ASSEPLAGGIGTDTQY
TRBV29-1,SVAAYNEQF
TRBV5-1,ASKSTSGHYEQY
TRBV5-6,ASSFFRSLRGETQY
TRBV5-5,ASSWQGVGGQPQH
TRBV5-1,ASSPTGAQETQY
TRBV7-8,ASSLGQGVVYEQY
TRBV5-8,ASSLTTVGYGYT
TRBV6-1,ASSEGGYEQY
TRBV9,ASSVGDYAYEQY
TRBV11-2,ASSFAEFASYEQY
TRBV11-2,ASSPLAREFTDTQY
TRBV6-1,ASSERRSSGANVLT
TRBV6-1,ASSDHLSSYNSPLH
TRBV6-1,ASSALGQGTGELF
TRBV5-1,ASSLLSSSTDTQY
TRBV5-6,ASSPRTPNTEAF
TRBV2,ASSDQGGKEKLF
TRBV5-6,ASSTTTEFYSYEQY
TRBV9,ASSVEAGMDPYNEQF
TRBV6-1,ASNRYQETQY
TRBV7-6,ASSFRGTFSYNEQF
TRBV4-1,ASSQDLVYGETQY
TRBV5-1,APPNLNQPQH
TRBV5-1,ASSLGRGAGGYNEQF
TRBV6-1,ANRLLGAGGTQY
TRBV7-2,ASKSGSGISTDTQY
TRBV6-5,ASSYRGGSSSYEQY
TRBV7-9,ASSLSGTQY
TRBV11-3,ASSLAGTSAYNEQF
TRBV7-9,ASSLEGRDYGYT
TRBV4-1,ASSQSLGTSYEQY
TRBV5-1,ASSLSRGTNEKLF
TRBV19,ASTLKRMIRGYGYT
TRBV11-2,ASSSGQGYGYT
TRBV4-1,ASSQAFAGDSDLH
TRBV11-2,ASSLGTGYEQY
TRBV5-1,ASSLGRGPKAF
TRBV5-6,ASSIAGGPRSFREQF
TRBV9,ASSSRGGQQETQY
TRBV18,ASSPTSGGSYEQY